Listed below are T cell receptor beta chains from one sample, sequenced in a study of blood T cell repertoires in COVID-19. The assay was immunoSEQ multiplex PCR, and TCRdb's table has in-frame clones only and misses some. The profile covers 73,000 or so clones, with about nine tenths appearing a single time and under 15% taken by the ten largest. Sequencing was carried out using peripheral blood. These receptors all stem from a human donor with active COVID-19. The donor label of this sample is uncertain. Each CDR3 is given without its conserved first and last residue. Each record gives: J gene, V gene, CDR3 protein.

J: TRBJ1-1; V: TRBV23-1; CDR3: ASSQPRPRVQTEAF
J: TRBJ2-2; V: TRBV14; CDR3: ASSHPFGQGPTGELF
J: TRBJ2-1; V: TRBV7-2; CDR3: ASSRDTARNEQF
J: TRBJ1-2; V: TRBV3-1/TRBV3-2; CDR3: ASSQLAGYGYT
J: TRBJ1-3; V: TRBV12-3/TRBV12-4; CDR3: ASAGANTIY
J: TRBJ2-2; V: TRBV6-2/TRBV6-3; CDR3: ASSYPTSGRGNTGELF
J: TRBJ2-2; V: TRBV28; CDR3: ASSFLSRATGELF
J: TRBJ1-1; V: TRBV2; CDR3: ASSVQAPEAF
J: TRBJ1-3; V: TRBV4-3; CDR3: ATSGLLGETIY
J: TRBJ1-6; V: TRBV7-3; CDR3: ASSFSGQGSSPLH
J: TRBJ2-7; V: TRBV25-1; CDR3: ASRTGTSGRLTYEQY
J: TRBJ1-1; V: TRBV4-1; CDR3: ASSLVIGTGNENTEAF
J: TRBJ2-5; V: TRBV3-1/TRBV3-2; CDR3: ASSQAGTSGRARVETQY
J: TRBJ2-1; V: TRBV27; CDR3: ASSLLTSGRPYNEQF
J: TRBJ2-7; V: TRBV4-3; CDR3: ASSQDFGADYEQY
J: TRBJ1-5; V: TRBV21-1; CDR3: ASSKIWDRGISGNQPQH
J: TRBJ2-1; V: TRBV6-6; CDR3: ASSSVISYNEQF